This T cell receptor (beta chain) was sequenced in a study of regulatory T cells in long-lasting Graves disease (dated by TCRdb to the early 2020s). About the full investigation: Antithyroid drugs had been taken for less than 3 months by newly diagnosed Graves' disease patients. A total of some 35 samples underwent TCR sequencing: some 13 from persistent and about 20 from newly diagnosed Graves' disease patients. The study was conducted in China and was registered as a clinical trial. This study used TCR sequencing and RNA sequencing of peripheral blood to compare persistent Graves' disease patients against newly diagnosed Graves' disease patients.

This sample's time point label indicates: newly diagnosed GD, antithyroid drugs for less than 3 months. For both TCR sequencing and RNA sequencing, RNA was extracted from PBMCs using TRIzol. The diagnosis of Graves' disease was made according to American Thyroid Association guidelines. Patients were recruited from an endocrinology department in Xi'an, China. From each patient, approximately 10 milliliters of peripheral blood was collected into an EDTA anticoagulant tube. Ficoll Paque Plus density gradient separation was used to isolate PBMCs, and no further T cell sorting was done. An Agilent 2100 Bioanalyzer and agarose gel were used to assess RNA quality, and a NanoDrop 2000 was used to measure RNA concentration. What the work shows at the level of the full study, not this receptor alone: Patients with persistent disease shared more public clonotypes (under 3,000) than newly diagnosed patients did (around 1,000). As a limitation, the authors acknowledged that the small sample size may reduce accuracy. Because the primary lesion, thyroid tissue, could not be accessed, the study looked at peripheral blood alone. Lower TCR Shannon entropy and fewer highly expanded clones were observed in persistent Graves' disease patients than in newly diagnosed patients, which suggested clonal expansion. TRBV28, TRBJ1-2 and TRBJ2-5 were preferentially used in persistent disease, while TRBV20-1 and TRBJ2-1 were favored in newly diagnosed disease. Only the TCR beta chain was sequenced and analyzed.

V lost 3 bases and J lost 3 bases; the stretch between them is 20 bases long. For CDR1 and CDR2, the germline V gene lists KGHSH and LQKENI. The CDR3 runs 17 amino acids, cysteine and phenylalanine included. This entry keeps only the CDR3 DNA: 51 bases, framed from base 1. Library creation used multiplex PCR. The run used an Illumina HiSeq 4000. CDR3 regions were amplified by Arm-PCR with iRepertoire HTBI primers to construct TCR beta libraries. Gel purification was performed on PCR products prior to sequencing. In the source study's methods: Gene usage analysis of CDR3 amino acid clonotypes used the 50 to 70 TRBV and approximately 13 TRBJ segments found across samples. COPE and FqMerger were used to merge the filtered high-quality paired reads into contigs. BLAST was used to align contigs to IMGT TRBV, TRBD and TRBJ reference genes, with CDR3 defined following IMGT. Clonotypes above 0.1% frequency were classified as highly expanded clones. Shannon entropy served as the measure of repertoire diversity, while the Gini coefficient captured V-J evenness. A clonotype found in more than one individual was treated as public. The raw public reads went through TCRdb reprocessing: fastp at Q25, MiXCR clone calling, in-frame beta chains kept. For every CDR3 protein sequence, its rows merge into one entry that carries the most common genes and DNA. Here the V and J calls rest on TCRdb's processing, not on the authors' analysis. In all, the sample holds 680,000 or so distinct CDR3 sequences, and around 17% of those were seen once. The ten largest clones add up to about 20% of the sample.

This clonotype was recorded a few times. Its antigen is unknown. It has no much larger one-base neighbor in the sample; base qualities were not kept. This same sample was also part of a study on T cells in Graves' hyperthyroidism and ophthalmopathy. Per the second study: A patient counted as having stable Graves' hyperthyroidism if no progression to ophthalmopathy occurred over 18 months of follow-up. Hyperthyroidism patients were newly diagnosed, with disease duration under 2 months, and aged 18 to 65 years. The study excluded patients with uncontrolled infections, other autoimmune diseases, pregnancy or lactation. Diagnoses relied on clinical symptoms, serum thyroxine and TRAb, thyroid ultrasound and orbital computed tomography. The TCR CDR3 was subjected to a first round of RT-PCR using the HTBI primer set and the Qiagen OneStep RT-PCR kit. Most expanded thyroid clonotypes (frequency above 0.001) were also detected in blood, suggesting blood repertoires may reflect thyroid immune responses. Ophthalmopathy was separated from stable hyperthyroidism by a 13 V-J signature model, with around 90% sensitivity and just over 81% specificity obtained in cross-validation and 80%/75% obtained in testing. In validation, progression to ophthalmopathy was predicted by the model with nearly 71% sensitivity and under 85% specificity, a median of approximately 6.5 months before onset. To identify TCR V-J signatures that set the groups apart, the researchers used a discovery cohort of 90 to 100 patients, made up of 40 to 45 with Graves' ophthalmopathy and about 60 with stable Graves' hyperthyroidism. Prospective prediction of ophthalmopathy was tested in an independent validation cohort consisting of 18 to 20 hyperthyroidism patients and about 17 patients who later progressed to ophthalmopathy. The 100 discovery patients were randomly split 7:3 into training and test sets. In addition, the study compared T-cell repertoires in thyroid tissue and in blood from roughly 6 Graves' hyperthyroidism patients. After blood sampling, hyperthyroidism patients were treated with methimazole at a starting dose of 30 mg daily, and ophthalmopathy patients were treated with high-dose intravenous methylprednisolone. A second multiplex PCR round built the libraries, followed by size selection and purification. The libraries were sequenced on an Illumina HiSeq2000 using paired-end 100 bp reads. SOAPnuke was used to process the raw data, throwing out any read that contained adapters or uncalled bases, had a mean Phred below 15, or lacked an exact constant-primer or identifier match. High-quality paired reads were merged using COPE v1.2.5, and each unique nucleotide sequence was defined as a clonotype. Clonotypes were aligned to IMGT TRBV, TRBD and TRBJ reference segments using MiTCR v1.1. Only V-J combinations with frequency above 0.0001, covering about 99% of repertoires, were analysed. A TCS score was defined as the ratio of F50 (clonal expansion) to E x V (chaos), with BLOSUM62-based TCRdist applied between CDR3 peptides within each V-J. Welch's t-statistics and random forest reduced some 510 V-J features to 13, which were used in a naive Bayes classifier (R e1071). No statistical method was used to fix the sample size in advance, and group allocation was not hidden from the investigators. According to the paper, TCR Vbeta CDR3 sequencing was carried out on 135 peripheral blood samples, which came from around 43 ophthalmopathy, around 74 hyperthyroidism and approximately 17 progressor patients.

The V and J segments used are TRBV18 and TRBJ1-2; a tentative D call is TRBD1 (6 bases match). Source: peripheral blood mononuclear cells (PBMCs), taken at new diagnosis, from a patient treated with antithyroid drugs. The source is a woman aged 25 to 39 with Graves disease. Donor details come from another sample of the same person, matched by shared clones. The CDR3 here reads CASSPYPEGGRYYGYTF. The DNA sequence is TGTGCCAGCTCACCCTACCCTGAGGGGGGAAGGTACTATGGCTACACCTTC.